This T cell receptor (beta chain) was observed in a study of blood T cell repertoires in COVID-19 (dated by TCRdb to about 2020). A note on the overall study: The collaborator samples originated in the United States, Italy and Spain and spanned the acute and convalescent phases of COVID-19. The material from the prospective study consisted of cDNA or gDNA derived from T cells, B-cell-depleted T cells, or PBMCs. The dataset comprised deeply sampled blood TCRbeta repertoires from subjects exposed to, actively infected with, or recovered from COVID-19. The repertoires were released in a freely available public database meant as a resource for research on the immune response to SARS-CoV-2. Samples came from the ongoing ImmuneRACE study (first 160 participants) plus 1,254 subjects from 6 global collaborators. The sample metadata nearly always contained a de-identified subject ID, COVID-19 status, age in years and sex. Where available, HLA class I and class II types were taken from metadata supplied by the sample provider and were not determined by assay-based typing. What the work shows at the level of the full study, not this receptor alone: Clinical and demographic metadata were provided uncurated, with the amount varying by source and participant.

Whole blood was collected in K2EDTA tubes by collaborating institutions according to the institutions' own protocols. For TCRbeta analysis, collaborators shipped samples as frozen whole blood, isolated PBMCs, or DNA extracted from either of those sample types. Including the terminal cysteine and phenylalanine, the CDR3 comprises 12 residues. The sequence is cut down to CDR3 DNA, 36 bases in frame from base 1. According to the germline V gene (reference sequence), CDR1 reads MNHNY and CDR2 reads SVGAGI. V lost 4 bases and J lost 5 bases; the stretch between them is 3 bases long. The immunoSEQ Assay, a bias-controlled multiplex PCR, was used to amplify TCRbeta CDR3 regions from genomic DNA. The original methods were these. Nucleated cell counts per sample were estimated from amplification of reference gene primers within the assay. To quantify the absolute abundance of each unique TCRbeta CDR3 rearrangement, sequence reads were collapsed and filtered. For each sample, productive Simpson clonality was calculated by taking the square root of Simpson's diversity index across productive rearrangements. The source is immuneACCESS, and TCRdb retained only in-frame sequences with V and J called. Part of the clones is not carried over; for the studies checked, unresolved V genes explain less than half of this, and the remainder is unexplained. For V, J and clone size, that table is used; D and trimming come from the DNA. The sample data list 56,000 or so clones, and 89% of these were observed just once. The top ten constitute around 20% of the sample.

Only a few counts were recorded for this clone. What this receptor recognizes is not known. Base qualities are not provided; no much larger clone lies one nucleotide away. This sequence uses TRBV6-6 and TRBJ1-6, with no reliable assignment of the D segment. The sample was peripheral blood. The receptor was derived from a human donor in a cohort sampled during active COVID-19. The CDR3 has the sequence CASSSHNSPLHF. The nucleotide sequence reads TGTGCCAGCAGTTCTCATAATTCACCCCTCCACTTT.